The 10 T cell receptor beta chains below all came from one sample that was sequenced in a study of T cell repertoires in cytomegalovirus infection. No cognate antigen is known for these TCRs. TCRdb called the reads again in MiXCR, with one record for every CDR3 protein. The repertoire holds tens of thousands of distinct CDR3 sequences, approximately 45% seen once, with approximately 95% in the top ten. Sequencing used CD8+ T cells from cultured PBMCs, obtained from culture after CMV antigen stimulation. The receptors derive from a human donor in good health (CMV status not recorded). Some clones in this sample may be carry-over from other donors' samples.

The chain couples TRBV12-3 or TRBV12-4 to TRBJ1-4; no firm D call. This CDR3 is built from 13 residues. Trimming shortened V by 6 bases and J by 10 bases, and 15 bases separated the two germline ends. CDR3 in amino acids: CASSATGIRKLFF. CDR3 bases: TGTGCCAGCAGCGCTACGGGTATTCGAAAACTGTTTTTT.

This rearrangement joins TRBV7-8 to TRBJ2-1, with 14 bases identical to TRBD2. The germline V gene has CDR1 SGHVS and CDR2 FQNEAQ. Trimming took 5 bases from V and 8 from J; bases not matched to a gene: 11. The CDR3 is 17 residues long. CDR3 nucleotide sequence: TGTGCCAGCAGCCGCGGACTAGCGGGAGGCGAGATGGATGAGCAGTTCTTC. As protein: CASSRGLAGGEMDEQFF.

In this sample, this clonotype turned up a few times. The V and J genes are TRBV7-8 and TRBJ2-2; either TRBD1 or TRBD2 may fit D (5 bases each). Germline V CDR1 and CDR2: SGHVS, FQNEAQ. Trimming shortened V by 6 bases and J by 7 bases, and 15 bases separated the two germline ends. The CDR3 extends over 14 amino acids. The CDR3 here is CASSNLGVDGELFF. CDR3 coding DNA: TGTGCCAGCAGTAATCTGGGGGTGGACGGGGAGCTGTTTTTT.

In this sample, this clonotype turned up a few times. The rearrangement uses TRBV20-1 and TRBJ1-6, with a tentative D call TRBD1 (6 bases). Trimming cost V 6 bases and J 0 bases, with 9 bases left between them. This CDR3 spans 14 amino acids. Germline V gene lookup returns CDR1 DFQATT and CDR2 SNEGSKA (reference sequence). The CDR3, as DNA: TGCAGTGCGACGGACAGCTCCTATAATTCACCCCTCCACTTT. Protein sequence: CSATDSSYNSPLHF.

This clonotype was seen a handful of times. The V gene is TRBV28, the J gene TRBJ1-2; 7 positions match TRBD1. CDR1 MDHEN and CDR2 SYDVKM come from the germline V gene. This CDR3 is built from 13 residues. The J segment lost 8 bases and the V segment lost 7 bases, leaving 10 bases of the junction unmatched. CDR3 residues: CASMPDRAAGYTF. Here the CDR3 DNA reads TGTGCCAGCATGCCTGACAGGGCGGCCGGCTACACCTTC.

The chain combines TRBV7-1 with TRBJ1-3; TRBD1 aligns across 7 bases. TRBV7-1 is an ORF, with its function uncertain. This CDR3 region has 16 residues. Trimming removed 5 bases from V and 0 bases from J; junction bases left unmatched: 7. CDR3 protein: CASSARTGTSGNTIYF. The CDR3 DNA is TGTGCCAGCAGCGCTCGGACAGGCACCTCTGGAAACACCATATATTTT.

The chain is built from TRBV6-5 and TRBJ2-1; weak D call: TRBD2 (5 bases). The germline V and J ends were trimmed by 3 bases and 5 bases, with 8 bases remaining between them. CDR3 length: 13 residues. Germline V gene data show CDR1 as MNHEY and CDR2 as SVGAGI. In DNA, the CDR3 is TGTGCCAGCAGTTATCCGGAGGACAATGAGCAGTTCTTC. The encoded protein is CASSYPEDNEQFF.

This clonotype was counted a few times. The chain joins TRBV6-5 to TRBJ1-1; TRBD1 might be the D (5 bases). Germline values: CDR1 MNHEY, CDR2 SVGAGI. This CDR3 has 15 amino acids. V was pared by 0 bases and J by 1 base, with 9 bases between. The CDR3 here is CASSYSEGRNTEAFF. CDR3 coding DNA: TGTGCCAGCAGTTACTCGGAGGGGCGGAACACTGAAGCTTTCTTT.

The chain combines TRBV12-5 with TRBJ2-2; tentatively, D is TRBD2 (6 bases). This CDR3 contains 15 residues. Deletions cut 0 bases from V and 7 bases from J, with 12 bases between. Germline V lookup: CDR1 LGHNT, CDR2 FRNRAP. CDR3 bases: TGTGCTAGTGGTTTGGTCGGGGGAAAGATCGGGGAGCTGTTTTTT. This gives the protein CASGLVGGKIGELFF.

The chain recombines TRBV28 with TRBJ2-5, with 7 bases aligning to TRBD2. The CDR3 length is 17 residues. CDR1 is MDHEN, CDR2 SYDVKM, per germline. Trimming cost V 0 bases and J 2 bases; bases outside gene matches: 9. The DNA for the CDR3 is TGTGCCAGCAGTTTATGGAGTGGCGGGAGTGTTCAAGAGACCCAGTACTTC. Protein sequence: CASSLWSGGSVQETQYF.